A single sample gave rise to the 15 T cell receptor beta chains below, sequenced in a study of graft-versus-host responses after intestinal transplantation. Method: immunoSEQ multiplex PCR; TCRdb's copy keeps in-frame clones and lacks some. The sample contains some 130,000 clones, about 95% of which appear only once. The antigens these receptors bind are not known. The sequencing here drew on unstimulated CD8+ T cells sorted from spleen or lymph node cells, taken before intestinal transplant. The receptors come from a human donor who received an intestinal transplant.

This chain joins TRBV7-3 and TRBJ2-2; 9 nucleotides match TRBD2. In germline, CDR1 is SGHTA, CDR2 FQGTGA. Losses at the gene ends were 8 bases for V and 6 bases for J; bases not matched to a gene: 16. The CDR3 totals 17 residues. The CDR3 spells CASQNWVAGVPAGELFF. CDR3 nucleotide sequence: TGTGCCAGCCAAAATTGGGTAGCGGGAGTCCCCGCCGGGGAGCTGTTTTTT.

The chain has TRBV6-6 and TRBJ1-2, with 8 positions matching TRBD1. V shed 3 bases and J 4 bases; nucleotides not matched to a gene: 7. Germline values: CDR1 MNHNY, CDR2 SVGAGI (reference sequence). The CDR3 extends over 15 amino acids. The chain's CDR3 is CASSYTGQDAYGYTF. The DNA of the CDR3 is TGTGCCAGCAGTTATACGGGACAGGACGCCTATGGCTACACCTTC.

There are a few counts of this clone. The chain employs TRBV12-5 and TRBJ1-2; 8 nucleotides line up with TRBD1. The V gene's germline CDR1 is LGHNT and CDR2 FRNRAP. J was trimmed by 4 bases and V by 0 bases; bases with no gene match: 19. The CDR3 length is 20 residues. The CDR3 sequence is CASGLVQGVQVPLISYGYTF. The CDR3 region has the DNA TGTGCTAGTGGTTTGGTACAGGGGGTACAGGTCCCCTTAATTAGCTATGGCTACACCTTC.

This clone was found once. This sequence joins TRBV30 and TRBJ1-5; no clear D. Trimming took 3 bases from V and 5 from J, leaving 11 bases between them. CDR3 length: 13 residues. Germline-derived CDR1 and CDR2 are GTSNPN and SVGIG (reference sequence). This CDR3 is CAWSRLPDQPQHF. The CDR3 nucleotides read TGTGCCTGGAGCCGTCTTCCCGATCAGCCCCAGCATTTT.

The chain couples TRBV4-2 to TRBJ2-4; no clear D gene. This CDR3 spans 16 amino acids. Germline loops: CDR1 LGHNA, CDR2 YNFKEQ. V lost 1 base, J lost 6 bases, and 16 bases lay in between. As DNA, the CDR3 is TGTGCCAGCAGCCAAGGAAGCATATCAGCCCTAAACATTCAGTACTTC. Amino acids: CASSQGSISALNIQYF.

This clone was detected once. The CDR3 sequence is CASSYSGTRTYEQYF. CDR3 sequence (DNA): TGTGCCAGCAGTTACTCGGGTACTAGAACTTACGAGCAGTACTTC. This chain uses TRBV6-6 with TRBJ2-5; maybe TRBD2 (5 bases). The J call may be incorrect, as the DNA end agrees better with TRBJ2-7. The CDR3 has 15 amino acids. CDR1 and CDR2 from the germline V gene are MNHNY and SVGAGI (reference sequence).

This rearrangement joins TRBV7-6 to TRBJ1-1; D unclear. The CDR3 extends over 19 amino acids. V shed 4 bases and J shed 6 bases, with 30 bases lying between them. Germline loops: CDR1 SGHVS, CDR2 FNYEAQ. DNA for the CDR3: TGTGCCAGCAGCTCTATGTCTTCGTGGTCTAAATTACTAGATCCTGAAGCTTTCTTT. Its translation is CASSSMSSWSKLLDPEAFF.

V gene TRBV9 combines with J gene TRBJ2-5; 9 bases are a match to TRBD2. Trimming cost V 4 bases and J 1 base; bases outside gene matches: 2. Germline CDR1 SGDLS, CDR2 YYNGEE. The CDR3 is 14 residues long. CDR3 region: CASSRSGSQETQYF. The CDR3 nucleotides are TGTGCCAGCAGCCGTAGCGGGAGCCAAGAGACCCAGTACTTC.

This chain uses TRBV2 with TRBJ1-4; possibly TRBD1 for D (5 bases). Germline V gene data show CDR1 as SNHLY and CDR2 as FYNNEI. The CDR3 has 17 residues. The germline V and J ends were trimmed by 8 bases and 4 bases, with 23 bases remaining between them. The CDR3 bases are TGTGCCAGCGGTACCTCGGGTTGGGACGGCCGTAATGAAAAACTGTTTTTT. The encoded protein is CASGTSGWDGRNEKLFF.

The chain uses TRBV5-1 and TRBJ1-2, with D possibly matching TRBD1 (6 bases). The CDR3 loop spans 15 amino acids. Per the germline V gene, CDR1 is SGHRS and CDR2 is YFSETQ. Deletions cut 2 bases from V and 0 bases from J, with 11 bases between. CDR3 residues: CASSLGQTANYGYTF. For the CDR3, the DNA is TGCGCCAGCAGCTTAGGACAGACCGCTAACTATGGCTACACCTTC.

The chain is built from TRBV20-1 and TRBJ2-4; D is undetermined. The ends were cut back, 6 bases at V and 5 bases at J, with 8 bases in the middle. CDR3 length: 11 residues. Germline V gives CDR1 DFQATT, CDR2 SNEGSKA (reference sequence). The CDR3 DNA follows: TGCAGTGCCGAGTATCAAAACATTCAGTACTTC. Protein: CSAEYQNIQYF.

The chain employs TRBV19 and TRBJ2-2; 8 nucleotides agree with TRBD1. Germline V gene sequence: CDR1 LNHDA, CDR2 SQIVND (reference sequence). This CDR3 spans 16 amino acids. V was clipped by 3 bases and J by 0 bases; unmatched bases: 3. The CDR3 loop is CASSIWTGPNTGELFF. The CDR3 bases are TGTGCCAGTAGTATTTGGACAGGGCCGAACACCGGGGAGCTGTTTTTT. Combining the CDR3 with reference TRBV19 and TRBJ2-2 gives the whole variable domain DGGITQSPKYLFRKEGQNVTLSCEQNLNHDAMYWYRQDPGQGLRLIYYSQIVNDFQKGDIAEGYSVSREKKESFPLTVTSAQKNPTAFYLCASSIWTGPNTGELFFGEGSRLTVL.

V usage is TRBV19 and J usage is TRBJ2-7, with D possibly being TRBD1 (6 bases). Trimming left V 5 bases short and J 3 bases short, with 11 bases between. The germline CDR1 and CDR2 sequences are LNHDA and SQIVND (reference sequence). The CDR3 is 13 amino acids. Here the CDR3 DNA reads TGTGCCAGTAGTGCGCACAGGGACTACGAGCAGTACTTC. Translation: CASSAHRDYEQYF. Variable domain in full (rest from reference TRBV19 and TRBJ2-7): DGGITQSPKYLFRKEGQNVTLSCEQNLNHDAMYWYRQDPGQGLRLIYYSQIVNDFQKGDIAEGYSVSREKKESFPLTVTSAQKNPTAFYLCASSAHRDYEQYFGPGTRLTVT.

This chain uses TRBV2 with TRBJ2-3, with a weak D call TRBD2 (6 bases). The CDR3 length is 15 residues. Trimming took 7 bases from V and 5 from J, leaving 19 bases between them. Germline assignment: CDR1 SNHLY and CDR2 FYNNEI. The chain's CDR3 is CASIGGHTRGDTQYF. CDR3 nucleotides: TGTGCCAGCATCGGAGGGCACACCCGGGGAGATACGCAGTATTTT.

This chain joins TRBV27 and TRBJ1-5; maybe TRBD1 (6 bases). V lost 5 bases and J 4 bases, leaving 12 bases between the germline ends. This CDR3 has 14 residues. In germline, CDR1 is MNHEY, CDR2 SMNVEV (reference sequence). The CDR3 loop reads CASSQSGVNQPQHF. The CDR3 region has the DNA TGTGCCAGCAGTCAATCAGGGGTTAATCAGCCCCAGCATTTT.